This TCR beta chain stems from a study of blood T cells in healthy people across ages. This clonotype has just a few counts. The use of a sample-barcoded 5' primer and a J-beta primer mix characterized a second PCR of about 7 to 12 cycles. TCRdb analysed the 5' RACE reads with MiXCR anew, one entry per CDR3 protein. This sample has roughly 720,000 distinct CDR3 sequences; approximately 55% occur once, and the top ten carry approximately 40%. Sample: blood. The TCR comes from a man older than 75 in good health.

DNA of the CDR3: TGTGCCAGCAGTTTTGGTCCAGCTAACTATGGCTACACCTTC. Translated: CASSFGPANYGYTF. The chain has TRBV28 and TRBJ1-2; D uncertain. Between the trimmed V and J ends, which lost 3 bases and 0 bases, there was a span of 8 bases. The CDR3 sequence is 14 residues long. Germline V CDR1 and CDR2: MDHEN, SYDVKM.